The 30 T cell receptor beta chains listed next were all sequenced from one sample in a study of cytomegalovirus exposure and HLA in healthy donors. Primers: 60 Vbeta forward and 13 Jbeta reverse. The assay was immunoSEQ multiplex PCR, and TCRdb's table has in-frame clones only and misses some. The sample lists 100,000 to 150,000 clones, about 74% occurring once. The sequencing sample was made of PBMCs. The source of these receptors is a woman aged 60 to 75 in good health and CMV-seronegative.

As DNA, the CDR3 is TGTGCCAGCAGCTCCGGACTAGCCGCGAGCACCGGGGAGCTGTTTTTT. It encodes CASSSGLAASTGELFF. The chain links TRBV9 to TRBJ2-2, with 8 bases matching TRBD2. V dropped 4 bases and J dropped 4; count of bases not matched to a gene: 9. This CDR3 has 16 residues. Germline V CDR1 and CDR2: SGDLS, YYNGEE.

The rearrangement uses TRBV28 and TRBJ2-5, with 14 bases lining up with TRBD2. Germline V gives CDR1 MDHEN, CDR2 SYDVKM. This CDR3 has 18 residues. J lost 4 bases, V lost 6 bases, and 13 bases had no gene match. This CDR3 reads CASSNRWGLAGAGETQYF. The CDR3 DNA reads TGTGCCAGCAGCAATAGGTGGGGACTAGCGGGGGCAGGAGAGACCCAGTACTTC.

The rearrangement uses TRBV27 and TRBJ1-4, with D possibly being TRBD1 (5 bases). V was trimmed by 4 bases and J by 0 bases, leaving 12 bases between them. The germline CDR1 and CDR2 sequences are MNHEY and SMNVEV (reference sequence). This CDR3 has 16 residues. This chain's CDR3 is CASSSRAPSTNEKLFF. CDR3 nucleotide sequence: TGTGCCAGCAGTTCCAGGGCGCCCTCAACTAATGAAAAACTGTTTTTT.

The V call is TRBV14, the J call TRBJ1-1; D unresolved. V lost 5 bases and J 0 bases, leaving 19 bases between the germline ends. Germline lookup yields CDR1 SGHDN and CDR2 FVKESK. The CDR3 is 17 residues long. CDR3: CASSDRVSANMNTEAFF. CDR3 in DNA: TGTGCCAGCAGCGACCGGGTTTCAGCCAATATGAACACTGAAGCTTTCTTT. Based on the CDR3 plus reference TRBV14 and TRBJ1-1, the full variable domain is EAGVTQFPSHSVIEKGQTVTLRCDPISGHDNLYWYRRVMGKEIKFLLHFVKESKQDESGMPNNRFLAERTGGTYSTLKVQPAELEDSGVYFCASSDRVSANMNTEAFFGQGTRLTVV.

The DNA for the CDR3 is TGTGCCAGCAGCTTAATGTATCCTCGAGACACGGCCCGGAACACTGAAGCTTTCTTT. It encodes CASSLMYPRDTARNTEAFF. This sequence joins TRBV11-1 and TRBJ1-1; D call uncertain. Germline CDR1 and CDR2: SGHAT and FQDESV (reference sequence). V gave up 2 bases and J gave up 1 base, with 23 bases separating them. This CDR3 has 19 residues.

This clone turned up a few times. The chain employs TRBV7-3 and TRBJ2-3; 10 nucleotides align to TRBD2. Germline loops: CDR1 SGHTA, CDR2 FQGTGA. V lost 3 bases to trimming and J lost 4 bases; unmatched junction nucleotides: 1. The CDR3 is 14 residues long. The CDR3: CASSFSGGADTQYF. In DNA form, the CDR3 reads TGTGCCAGCAGCTTCAGCGGGGGGGCAGATACGCAGTATTTT.

The chain carries TRBV27 and TRBJ1-1; the D gene is possibly TRBD1 (6 bases). This CDR3 is built from 12 residues. Germline loops: CDR1 MNHEY, CDR2 SMNVEV (reference sequence). The V end was cut by 4 bases, the J end by 7 bases, with 10 bases between. CDR3 in amino acids: CASSYRDREAFF. The CDR3 DNA reads as TGTGCCAGCAGTTACAGGGACCGTGAAGCTTTCTTT.

This chain connects TRBV5-6 to TRBJ1-2, with D perhaps matching TRBD1 (6 bases). Germline V gives CDR1 SGHDT, CDR2 YYEEEE. The CDR3 has 17 amino acids. V lost 1 base, J lost 7 bases, and 23 bases lay in between. DNA for the CDR3: TGTGCCAGCAGCTTGCGACGGACAGCCCTAGGCGTTCGTGGCTACACCTTC. This encodes CASSLRRTALGVRGYTF.

The CDR3 nucleotides read TGTGCCATCAGTGAGATGGGACTAGCGGACAACAATGAGCAGTTCTTC. It translates to CAISEMGLADNNEQFF. This chain connects TRBV10-3 to TRBJ2-1, with TRBD2 matching over 11 bases. Unmatched junction bases numbered 5, after V lost 2 bases and J lost 5 bases. This CDR3 is built from 16 residues. In germline, CDR1 is ENHRY, CDR2 SYGVKD.

In its sample, this clone was seen a few times. CDR3 nucleotides: TGTGCCAGCAGTCCCCAGGGGTTGGGTAACTATGGCTACACCTTC. This sequence encodes CASSPQGLGNYGYTF. V usage is TRBV28 and J usage is TRBJ1-2; D perhaps matches TRBD1 (6 bases). The CDR3 is 15 residues long. Germline CDR1 is MDHEN and CDR2 is SYDVKM. The V and J ends lost 5 bases and 1 base respectively, with 14 bases between them.

The CDR3 here is CASSERGLAGARGIQYF. DNA for the CDR3: TGTGCCAGCAGTGAGAGGGGACTAGCGGGAGCCCGAGGCATTCAGTACTTC. V gene TRBV2 combines with J gene TRBJ2-4, with 14 nucleotides matching TRBD2. This CDR3 comprises 17 residues. Germline lookup yields CDR1 SNHLY and CDR2 FYNNEI. V lost 3 bases and J lost 9; bases outside the gene matches: 10. The full variable domain, rest sourced from reference TRBV2 and TRBJ2-4, is EPEVTQTPSHQVTQMGQEVILRCVPISNHLYFYWYRQILGQKVEFLVSFYNNEISEKSEIFDDQFSVERPDGSNFTLKIRSTKLEDSAMYFCASSERGLAGARGIQYFGAGTRLSVL.

This clone showed up just a few times. The V gene is TRBV6-1, the J gene TRBJ1-6; 9 positions agree with TRBD1. The CDR3 contains 17 residues. After removal of 3 bases from V and 9 bases from J, the junction contained 12 bases not matched to a gene. Germline V CDR1 and CDR2: MNHNS, SASEGT. For the CDR3, the DNA is TGTGCCAGCAGTGAGTGGGGTCCGGGACAGGGTGGTTCACCCCTCCACTTT. This translates into CASSEWGPGQGGSPLHF.

CDR3 region: CASRNQASNQPQHF. The CDR3 nucleotides are TGTGCCAGTAGAAACCAGGCTAGCAATCAGCCCCAGCATTTT. V usage is TRBV19 and J usage is TRBJ1-5, with D hard to call. CDR1 LNHDA and CDR2 SQIVND come from the germline V gene (reference sequence). CDR3 length equals 14 residues. Trimming took 6 bases from V and 0 from J, leaving 9 bases between them. Looking up the rest from reference TRBV19 and TRBJ1-5 gives the full variable domain: DGGITQSPKYLFRKEGQNVTLSCEQNLNHDAMYWYRQDPGQGLRLIYYSQIVNDFQKGDIAEGYSVSREKKESFPLTVTSAQKNPTAFYLCASRNQASNQPQHFGDGTRLSIL.

This rearrangement joins TRBV7-9 to TRBJ1-4; a possible D gene is TRBD1 (6 bases). The V and J ends lost 5 bases and 4 bases respectively, with 17 bases between them. The CDR3 totals 16 residues. Germline-derived CDR1 and CDR2 are SEHNR and FQNEAQ (reference sequence). CDR3 protein: CASSASTGAGNEKLFF. CDR3 nucleotides: TGTGCCAGCAGCGCCTCGACAGGTGCCGGTAATGAAAAACTGTTTTTT.

The V and J genes are TRBV18 and TRBJ1-1; D unclear. With 1 base removed from V and 6 bases from J, the gap between germline ends came to 9 bases. This CDR3 contains 13 residues. Germline values: CDR1 KGHSH, CDR2 LQKENI. CDR3 sequence reads: CASSPRGEAEAFF. Here the CDR3 DNA reads TGTGCCAGCTCACCACGCGGGGAGGCTGAAGCTTTCTTT.

This chain connects TRBV29-1 to TRBJ1-1; tentatively, D is TRBD1 (5 bases). The CDR3 has 13 residues. Looked up from germline, CDR1 is SQVTM and CDR2 is ANQGSEA. V gave up 4 bases and J gave up 4 bases, with 13 bases separating them. The CDR3, as DNA: TGCAGCGTTGGTCAGGGCGGTTTCACTGAAGCTTTCTTT. It yields the protein CSVGQGGFTEAFF.

J is TRBJ1-6 and V is TRBV18, with TRBD1 identical over 10 bases. The CDR3 is made up of 15 amino acids. The germline CDR1 and CDR2 sequences are KGHSH and LQKENI. After removal of 4 bases from V and 8 bases from J, the junction contained 5 bases not matched to a gene. CDR3 in DNA: TGTGCCAGCTCACGGTTAGGACAGGGGGATTCACCCCTCCACTTT. This translates into CASSRLGQGDSPLHF.

V and J are TRBV7-9 and TRBJ2-5, with D maybe TRBD2 (5 bases). The CDR3 totals 14 residues. Trimming removed 5 bases at V and 11 bases at J, with 21 bases between. CDR1 is SEHNR, CDR2 FQNEAQ, per germline (reference sequence). CDR3 in DNA: TGTGCCAGCAGCCCGATTGGTACTTCTCGGACTCAGTACTTC. This encodes CASSPIGTSRTQYF.

The J gene is TRBJ1-5, the V gene TRBV28, with D possibly matching TRBD1 (6 bases). This CDR3 spans 14 amino acids. Per germline, CDR1 MDHEN and CDR2 SYDVKM. The V end lost 7 bases, the J end lost 14 bases, and 24 bases lay between the germline ends. CDR3 coding DNA: TGTGCCAGCATTGCGTCGACAGGAGTGAAGGTAGAGCATTTT. It yields the protein CASIASTGVKVEHF. The whole variable domain, filled in from reference TRBV28 and TRBJ1-5, reads DVKVTQSSRYLVKRTGEKVFLECVQDMDHENMFWYRQDPGLGLRLIYFSYDVKMKEKGDIPEGYSVSREKKERFSLILESASTNQTSMYLCASIASTGVKVEHFGDGTRLSIL.

The gene calls are TRBV6-5 and TRBJ1-1; the D is unclear. The V gene's germline CDR1 is MNHEY and CDR2 SVGAGI. Trimming cost V 0 bases and J 4 bases, with 6 bases left between them. The CDR3 runs 13 residues. The CDR3 here is CASSYSRGTEAFF. The CDR3 DNA reads TGTGCCAGCAGTTACTCACGGGGCACTGAAGCTTTCTTT.

This clone was observed once. The chain has TRBV28 and TRBJ2-3, with 8 positions matching TRBD1. The CDR3 sequence is 15 residues long. Germline CDR1 MDHEN, CDR2 SYDVKM. The V segment lost 5 bases and the J segment 3 bases; nucleotides outside the gene matches: 7. The CDR3 DNA sequence: TGTGCCAGCAGTCGCCGGACAGGGTCTACAGATACGCAGTATTTT. It is translated as CASSRRTGSTDTQYF.

The rearrangement uses TRBV29-1 and TRBJ2-7; weak D call: TRBD1 (5 bases). V was pared by 3 bases and J by 6 bases, with 9 bases between. Germline CDR1 is SQVTM and CDR2 is ANQGSEA. The CDR3 has 11 residues. CDR3 region: CSVEVGVEQYF. DNA of the CDR3: TGCAGCGTTGAGGTAGGGGTCGAGCAGTACTTC.

V and J are TRBV5-1 and TRBJ1-6; D remains ambiguous. CDR1 is SGHRS, CDR2 YFSETQ, per germline. V dropped 4 bases and J dropped 2 bases, with 10 bases sitting between them. The CDR3 is 15 residues long. CDR3 loop: CASSAAETYNSPLHF. In DNA form, the CDR3 reads TGCGCCAGCAGCGCCGCAGAAACCTATAATTCACCCCTCCACTTT.

The V gene is TRBV7-2, the J gene TRBJ2-2, with D maybe TRBD1 (6 bases). Trimming removed 5 bases from V and 2 bases from J, with 12 bases in between. Germline-derived CDR1 and CDR2 are SGHTA and FQGNSA. This CDR3 is built from 15 residues. The CDR3 spells CASSPWTANTGELFF. Written as DNA, the CDR3 is TGTGCCAGCAGCCCGTGGACAGCTAACACCGGGGAGCTGTTTTTT.

The chain uses TRBV5-1 and TRBJ1-1, with a weak D call TRBD1 (5 bases). The V end lost 2 bases, the J end lost 0 bases, and 8 bases lay between the germline ends. CDR1 is SGHRS and CDR2 is YFSETQ in the germline V gene. This CDR3 has 14 residues. The CDR3 loop reads CASSFQGLNTEAFF. The CDR3 DNA is TGCGCCAGCAGCTTTCAGGGATTGAACACTGAAGCTTTCTTT.

This clone came up a few times. This chain uses TRBV6-1 with TRBJ1-5; perhaps TRBD1 as D (5 bases). The CDR3 has 16 amino acids. Trimming left V 2 bases short and J 0 bases short, with 11 bases between. Germline CDR1 reads MNHNS; CDR2 reads SASEGT. The CDR3 sequence is CASSERGWYSNQPQHF. CDR3 DNA sequence: TGTGCCAGCAGTGAACGGGGGTGGTATAGCAATCAGCCCCAGCATTTT.

The chain has TRBV5-6 and TRBJ2-3; 7 nucleotides match TRBD1. The CDR3 has 14 residues. V dropped 4 bases and J dropped 2; count of bases not matched to a gene: 4. The germline CDR1 and CDR2 sequences are SGHDT and YYEEEE. The CDR3 nucleotides read TGTGCCAGCAGCCGGGGACAGTCCACAGATACGCAGTATTTT. Protein product: CASSRGQSTDTQYF.

This chain links TRBV7-9 with TRBJ2-7, with D possibly being TRBD1 (5 bases). CDR3 length equals 15 residues. The germline V and J ends were trimmed by 4 bases and 1 base, with 14 bases remaining between them. CDR1 SEHNR and CDR2 FQNEAQ come from the germline V gene (reference sequence). The CDR3 nucleotides read TGTGCCAGCAGCTCAAAGACAGAAAAATCCTACGAGCAGTACTTC. It encodes CASSSKTEKSYEQYF.

This chain uses TRBV19 with TRBJ2-2; TRBD2 might be the D (6 bases). The CDR3 has 18 amino acids. Trimming pared 8 bases from V and 7 bases from J, leaving 29 bases between. CDR1 and CDR2 from the germline V gene are LNHDA and SQIVND (reference sequence). CDR3 loop: CASSGNPSWGRTVGELFF. CDR3 in DNA: TGTGCCAGTTCCGGGAACCCATCTTGGGGGAGGACCGTCGGGGAGCTGTTTTTT.

This clone was observed a single time. The rearrangement uses TRBV7-8 and TRBJ2-5; TRBD1 aligns across 9 bases. CDR3 size: 14 residues. Trimming took 5 bases from V and 2 from J; bases not matched to a gene: 3. The germline CDR1 and CDR2 sequences are SGHVS and FQNEAQ. The CDR3 loop reads CASSLGQGQETQYF. CDR3 bases: TGTGCCAGCAGCCTCGGACAGGGGCAAGAGACCCAGTACTTC. Looking up the rest from reference TRBV7-8 and TRBJ2-5 gives the full variable domain: GAGVSQSPRYKVAKRGQDVALRCDPISGHVSLFWYQQALGQGPEFLTYFQNEAQLDKSGLPSDRFFAERPEGSVSTLKIQRTQQEDSAVYLCASSLGQGQETQYFGPGTRLLVL.